One sample yielded the 28 T cell receptor beta chains listed below, sequenced in a study of CD8+CD57+ T cells in acquired aplastic anemia. CDR3 and TCR beta VDJ profiling relied on a genomic DNA template. TCRdb passed the reads through MiXCR, listing each CDR3 protein once. Of about 140,000 distinct CDR3 sequences in the sample, less than 45% were seen once. What was sequenced was sorted CD4+, CD8+, or CD8+CD57+ T cells (not recorded which) from PBMCs. The source of these receptors is a human donor in good health, serving as a control.

Regarding this clonotype: At one boundary the junction diverges from the germline segment, which might be a read error. This chain joins TRBV7-9 and TRBJ2-5; the match to TRBD1 covers 7 bases. The CDR3 extends over 15 amino acids. The V gene's germline CDR1 is SEHNR and CDR2 FQNEAQ (reference sequence). CDR3 in amino acids: CTSTPQTGLRETQYF. DNA for the CDR3: TGTACCAGCACCCCACAGACAGGGCTCAGGGAGACCCAGTACTTC.

This clonotype was detected a few times. J is TRBJ1-2 and V is TRBV11-2; D gene uncertain. Trimming stripped 4 bases from V and 2 bases from J, with 11 bases between. Per germline, CDR1 SGHAT and CDR2 FQNNGV. The CDR3 has 14 residues. The CDR3 DNA reads TGTGCCAGCAGCTCCCGACGGTACAACTATGGCTACACCTTC. The encoded protein is CASSSRRYNYGYTF. Full variable domain (outside the CDR3, taken from reference TRBV11-2 and TRBJ1-2): EAGVAQSPRYKIIEKRQSVAFWCNPISGHATLYWYQQILGQGPKLLIQFQNNGVVDDSQLPKDRFSAERLKGVDSTLKIQPAKLEDSAVYLCASSSRRYNYGYTFGSGTRLTVV.

This clonotype was detected only a few times. No conserved phenylalanine or tryptophan ends this CDR3, so it is likely a read error. The chain combines TRBV10-3 with TRBJ1-2; D may be TRBD1 (5 bases). The germline V and J ends were trimmed by 10 bases and 5 bases, with 17 bases remaining between them. CDR1 and CDR2 (germline): ENHRY, SYGVKD. This CDR3 contains 13 residues. The CDR3 here is CASRLSGQYGYTL. Here the CDR3 DNA reads TGTGCCAGCAGATTGTCGGGGCAGTATGGCTACACCCTC.

This clonotype was recorded at least ten times. The chain combines TRBV7-2 with TRBJ2-7; D uncertain. The V gene's germline CDR1 is SGHTA and CDR2 FQGNSA. The V end lost 2 bases, the J end lost 0 bases, and 5 bases lay between the germline ends. The CDR3 runs 13 residues. The CDR3 is CASSLPHSYEQYF. The CDR3 region has the DNA TGTGCCAGCAGCTTACCCCACTCCTACGAGCAGTACTTC.

Many counts were recorded for this clonotype. The V gene is TRBV30, the J gene TRBJ2-7; 8 nucleotides agree with TRBD1. The CDR3 is 14 amino acids. V shed 2 bases, J shed 3 bases, and the junction held 6 bases outside the gene matches. Germline-derived CDR1 and CDR2 are GTSNPN and SVGIG (reference sequence). Here the CDR3 DNA reads TGTGCCTGGAGTTCCCCGGACAGGGACTACGAGCAGTACTTC. This codes for CAWSSPDRDYEQYF.

The chain uses TRBV11-2 and TRBJ2-1; D perhaps matches TRBD1 (5 bases). Trimming took off 1 base at V and 8 bases at J, with 12 bases between the two ends. Germline CDR1 and CDR2: SGHAT and FQNNGV. CDR3 size: 14 residues. For the CDR3, the DNA is TGTGCCAGCAGCTTAGGGGGCTTTAGGGATGAGCAGTTCTTC. Its translation is CASSLGGFRDEQFF.

This clonotype was observed many times. The CDR3 DNA reads as TGTGCCAGCAGCTTACAGGGGAGTATTTCACCCCTCCACTTT. It is translated as CASSLQGSISPLHF. The chain employs TRBV12-3 or TRBV12-4 and TRBJ1-6; TRBD1 matches 7 bases. The CDR3 is 14 residues long. The ends lost 6 bases at V and 9 bases at J; junction bases unmatched: 8.

The chain recombines TRBV5-1 with TRBJ1-5, with D possibly TRBD1 on 6 matching bases. Trimming took off 5 bases at V and 5 bases at J, with 8 bases between the two ends. Per germline, CDR1 SGHRS and CDR2 YFSETQ. The CDR3 is made up of 12 amino acids. CDR3 sequence (DNA): TGCGCCAGCAGGGCAGGGGATCAGCCCCAGCATTTT. Amino acids: CASRAGDQPQHF. Using reference TRBV5-1 and TRBJ1-5 for the parts outside the CDR3, the full variable domain is KAGVTQTPRYLIKTRGQQVTLSCSPISGHRSVSWYQQTPGQGLQFLFEYFSETQRNKGNFPGRFSGRQFSNSRSEMNVSTLELGDSALYLCASRAGDQPQHFGDGTRLSIL.

This clonotype was seen many times. The V call is TRBV19, the J call TRBJ2-5; D call uncertain. The CDR3 runs to 16 residues. Trimming shortened V by 6 bases and J by 0 bases, and 17 bases separated the two germline ends. Germline-derived CDR1 and CDR2 are LNHDA and SQIVND (reference sequence). CDR3 bases: TGTGCCAGTAGGACAAACGCCAACCTCAACCAAGAGACCCAGTACTTC. Translation: CASRTNANLNQETQYF.

This clonotype came up many times. The V and J genes are TRBV6-1 and TRBJ1-1; D is ambiguous. The CDR3 covers 13 residues. V gave up 5 bases and J gave up 0 bases, with 7 bases separating them. CDR1 and CDR2 (germline): MNHNS, SASEGT. In DNA, the CDR3 is TGTGCCAGCAGTCGGACGGTGAACACTGAAGCTTTCTTT. Amino acid sequence: CASSRTVNTEAFF.

The table lists this clonotype with a few counts. The chain employs TRBV18 and TRBJ1-1; 7 bases map to TRBD1. With V trimmed by 6 bases and J by 7 bases, 2 bases remained unmatched. Germline V gene data show CDR1 as KGHSH and CDR2 as LQKENI. The CDR3 is 11 amino acids. For the CDR3, the DNA is TGTGCCAGCTCGGGGGACAGTGAAGCTTTCTTT. Translating gives CASSGDSEAFF.

This clonotype was counted at least ten times. The chain uses TRBV5-1 and TRBJ2-7, with TRBD2 as a possible D gene (6 bases). Trimming removed 0 bases from V and 7 bases from J, with 14 bases in between. There are 14 residues in the CDR3. Looked up from germline, CDR1 is SGHRS and CDR2 is YFSETQ. CDR3 region: CASSLVGGVGEQYF. The CDR3 DNA is TGCGCCAGCAGCTTGGTCGGGGGTGTCGGTGAGCAGTACTTC.

This clonotype was picked up many times. V and J are TRBV2 and TRBJ2-1; D gene uncertain. CDR1 is SNHLY, CDR2 FYNNEI, per germline. There are 14 residues in the CDR3. Trimming cost V 2 bases and J 2 bases, with 7 bases left between them. DNA for the CDR3: TGTGCCAGCAGTGAAATGACGGCCTACAATGAGCAGTTCTTC. Protein product: CASSEMTAYNEQFF.

Only a few counts were recorded for this clonotype. The rearrangement joins TRBV6-1 to TRBJ1-1; D is unresolved. This CDR3 comprises 17 residues. Trimming took off 6 bases at V and 0 bases at J, with 20 bases between the two ends. Germline loops: CDR1 MNHNS, CDR2 SASEGT. The CDR3 DNA sequence: TGTGCCAGCAGCCCCCAGACGGGAGGGCCGATGAACACTGAAGCTTTCTTT. Its protein is CASSPQTGGPMNTEAFF.

CDR3 DNA sequence: TGTGCCAGCAGCCTAGGGGTGACACCTAATCAGCCCCAGCATTTT. Amino acid sequence: CASSLGVTPNQPQHF. This chain uses TRBV7-3 with TRBJ1-5, with D maybe TRBD1 (5 bases). The germline gives CDR1 SGHTA, CDR2 FQGTGA. V lost 5 bases and J 4 bases, leaving 15 bases between the germline ends. The CDR3 runs to 15 residues.

This clonotype was seen a few times. This chain uses TRBV5-1 with TRBJ2-5; 8 positions match TRBD2. The J segment lost 4 bases and the V segment lost 4 bases, leaving 12 bases of the junction unmatched. CDR3 length: 16 residues. Per the germline V gene, CDR1 is SGHRS and CDR2 is YFSETQ. This chain's CDR3 is CASSPALRGAIETQYF. DNA for the CDR3: TGCGCCAGCAGCCCGGCCTTGCGGGGGGCTATAGAGACCCAGTACTTC.

This sequence joins TRBV7-8 and TRBJ2-5, with a weak D call TRBD2 (6 bases). The CDR3 sequence is 14 residues long. CDR1 and CDR2 (germline): SGHVS, FQNEAQ. Deletions cut 6 bases from V and 4 bases from J, with 15 bases between. CDR3 DNA sequence: TGTGCCAGCAGTTCTGCCGGGACTGGAGAGACCCAGTACTTC. Translating it yields CASSSAGTGETQYF.

This clonotype was counted many times. This chain joins TRBV4-2 and TRBJ2-6; D may be TRBD1 (6 bases). Germline lookup yields CDR1 LGHNA and CDR2 YNFKEQ. Trimming removed 2 bases from V and 1 base from J, with 9 bases in between. The CDR3 length is 16 residues. The CDR3: CASSQQRGSGANVLTF. CDR3 coding DNA: TGTGCCAGCAGCCAACAAAGGGGGTCTGGGGCCAACGTCCTGACTTTC.

Many counts were recorded for this clonotype. V gene TRBV19 combines with J gene TRBJ2-7; D may be TRBD1 (6 bases). V gave up 3 bases and J gave up 2 bases, with 11 bases separating them. CDR1 LNHDA and CDR2 SQIVND come from the germline V gene (reference sequence). CDR3 length equals 14 residues. The CDR3 DNA follows: TGTGCCAGTAGTATTGAACAGGGAGCCTACGAGCAGTACTTC. Its translation is CASSIEQGAYEQYF.

This chain connects TRBV4-3 to TRBJ2-7; no clear D. Trimming took off 9 bases at V and 2 bases at J, with 14 bases between the two ends. This CDR3 is built from 13 residues. Germline CDR1 reads LGHNA; CDR2 reads YSLEER. CDR3 DNA sequence: TGCGCCAGAGGACCGCTAATTCCCTACGAGCAGTACTTC. Translated: CARGPLIPYEQYF.

The V gene is TRBV5-1, the J gene TRBJ2-5; 7 bases fit TRBD1. V was pared by 4 bases and J by 0 bases, with 3 bases of the junction left unmatched. CDR3 length: 14 residues. CDR1 and CDR2 from the germline V gene are SGHRS and YFSETQ. CDR3 sequence: CASSETGNQETQYF. Written as DNA, the CDR3 is TGCGCCAGCAGCGAGACAGGGAACCAAGAGACCCAGTACTTC.

The rearrangement links TRBV7-3 to TRBJ1-2; D unclear. This CDR3 has 12 residues. The V gene's germline CDR1 is SGHTA and CDR2 FQGTGA. V gave up 5 bases and J gave up 7 bases, with 11 bases separating them. The CDR3 here is CASSQISSGYTF. CDR3 nucleotides: TGTGCCAGCAGCCAGATCAGCTCTGGCTACACCTTC.

Remarks on this clonotype: A much more abundant neighbour one base away suggests this may be a read error. The V call is TRBV5-1, the J call TRBJ1-5, with D hard to call. Trimming took off 4 bases at V and 3 bases at J, with 17 bases between the two ends. Germline CDR1 is SGHRS and CDR2 is YFSETQ. The CDR3 spans 16 residues. CDR3 protein: CASSLRLFPSNQPQHF. CDR3 DNA sequence: TGCGCCAGCAGCCTCCGCCTCTTCCCATCCAATCAGCCCCAGCATTTT.

This chain links TRBV11-1 with TRBJ2-3; D ambiguous. V was pared by 6 bases and J by 0 bases, with 25 bases between. Looked up from germline, CDR1 is SGHAT and CDR2 is FQDESV (reference sequence). The CDR3 is 19 amino acids. The CDR3 nucleotides read TGTGCCAGCAGACGTGACGGTACGAGAGTCCTTTCTAGCACAGATACGCAGTATTTT. Protein: CASRRDGTRVLSSTDTQYF.

The chain uses TRBV10-2 and TRBJ2-7, with a tentative D call TRBD1 (7 bases). Trimming left V 4 bases short and J 4 bases short, with 17 bases between. This CDR3 has 15 amino acids. Germline values: CDR1 WSHSY, CDR2 SAAADI. CDR3 DNA: TGCGCCAGCAGTGTCGGGCAGGGGGGACGATACGAGCAGTACGTC. As protein: CASSVGQGGRYEQYV.

This clonotype was seen repeatedly, ten times or more. The gene calls are TRBV3-1 and TRBJ1-6; D call uncertain. This CDR3 region has 14 residues. CDR1 and CDR2 (germline): LGHDT, YNNKEL (reference sequence). Between the trimmed V and J ends, which lost 0 bases and 7 bases, there was a span of 7 bases. Here the CDR3 DNA reads TGTGCCAGCAGCCAAGAGTTACCGAATTCACCCCTCCACTTT. The encoded protein is CASSQELPNSPLHF.

On this clonotype: No conserved phenylalanine or tryptophan is present at the end of the CDR3, so a read error is the likely explanation. This chain connects TRBV10-1 to TRBJ1-1; perhaps TRBD1 as D (5 bases). The CDR3 contains 14 residues. Trimming cost V 2 bases and J 2 bases, with 9 bases left between them. Germline V gives CDR1 WNHNN, CDR2 SYGVQD (reference sequence). The CDR3 loop reads CASSEGGGNTEAFL. CDR3 sequence (DNA): TGCGCCAGCAGTGAGGGGGGGGGTAACACTGAAGCTTTCCTT.

This clonotype was counted at least ten times. This chain links TRBV2 with TRBJ2-2; the D gene is possibly TRBD2 (7 bases). From germline, CDR1 is SNHLY and CDR2 FYNNEI. The V end lost 6 bases, the J end lost 1 base, and 9 bases lay between the germline ends. The CDR3 length is 14 residues. The CDR3 loop reads CASSGGRNTGELFF. The DNA for the CDR3 is TGTGCCAGCAGCGGGGGGCGGAACACCGGGGAGCTGTTTTTT. Looking up the rest from reference TRBV2 and TRBJ2-2 gives the full variable domain: EPEVTQTPSHQVTQMGQEVILRCVPISNHLYFYWYRQILGQKVEFLVSFYNNEISEKSEIFDDQFSVERPDGSNFTLKIRSTKLEDSAMYFCASSGGRNTGELFFGEGSRLTVL.